A single sample is the source of the 21 T cell receptor beta chains below, sequenced in a study of T cell responses to AZD1222 COVID-19 vaccine. Libraries were prepared by immunoSEQ multiplex PCR; TCRdb keeps only in-frame clonotypes and omits some of them. The table records approximately 75,000 clones, around 87% of them present only once. Sequences were derived from peripheral blood, sampled 28 days after the second AZD1222 dose. Receptors were obtained from an adult who received the AZD1222 COVID-19 vaccine.

This clone appeared once. The V call is TRBV5-1, the J call TRBJ2-7; tentatively, D is TRBD2 (6 bases). Deletions cut 6 bases from V and 5 bases from J, with 15 bases between. CDR1 is SGHRS, CDR2 YFSETQ, per germline. The CDR3 is made up of 13 amino acids. The chain's CDR3 is CASKYSTGDEQYF. CDR3 DNA sequence: TGCGCCAGCAAATACAGTACGGGGGACGAGCAGTACTTC. Looking up the rest from reference TRBV5-1 and TRBJ2-7 gives the full variable domain: KAGVTQTPRYLIKTRGQQVTLSCSPISGHRSVSWYQQTPGQGLQFLFEYFSETQRNKGNFPGRFSGRQFSNSRSEMNVSTLELGDSALYLCASKYSTGDEQYFGPGTRLTVT.

The genes are TRBV5-8 and TRBJ1-6; no firm D call. CDR3 length: 12 residues. Trimming left V 4 bases short and J 8 bases short, with 7 bases between. CDR1 is SGHTS and CDR2 is YDEGEE in the germline V gene. The CDR3 reads CASSPLYSPLHF. CDR3 nucleotides: TGTGCCAGCAGCCCCCTGTATTCACCCCTCCACTTT.

V is TRBV18 and J is TRBJ1-2, with D hard to call. Germline CDR1 reads KGHSH; CDR2 reads LQKENI. The V gene lost 0 bases and the J gene lost 3 bases, with 5 bases spanning the gap. CDR3 size: 13 residues. In DNA, the CDR3 is TGTGCCAGCTCACCACCCTATCACTATGGCTACACCTTC. The encoded protein is CASSPPYHYGYTF.

This clone has just a few counts. This chain connects TRBV13 to TRBJ1-2; the D gene is possibly TRBD1 (5 bases). V was shortened by 3 bases and J by 8 bases, with 13 bases between the two germline ends. From germline, CDR1 is PRHDT and CDR2 FYEKMQ (reference sequence). The CDR3 runs to 13 residues. The CDR3 bases are TGTGCCAGCAGCTTGGGGCAGGCGCAGGGCTACACCTTC. Translation: CASSLGQAQGYTF.

V gene TRBV4-1 combines with J gene TRBJ1-1; possibly TRBD1 for D (6 bases). Germline assignment: CDR1 MGHRA and CDR2 YSYEKL. The V and J ends lost 0 bases and 11 bases respectively, with 16 bases between them. The CDR3 has 14 amino acids. The CDR3 coding sequence is TGCGCCAGCAGCCAAGAACGGGGGGGGCACGAGGCTTTCTTT. Translating gives CASSQERGGHEAFF.

This clone appeared once. V is TRBV15 and J is TRBJ1-2; tentatively, D is TRBD1 (5 bases). This CDR3 contains 15 residues. V was trimmed by 5 bases and J by 4 bases, leaving 17 bases between them. Germline-derived CDR1 and CDR2 are LNHNV and YYDKDF (reference sequence). CDR3 in DNA: TGTGCCACCAGCCCGGGTCTCGCAGGGCCCTATGGCTACACCTTC. Amino acids: CATSPGLAGPYGYTF. The full variable domain, with the rest looked up from reference TRBV15 and TRBJ1-2, is DAMVIQNPRYQVTQFGKPVTLSCSQTLNHNVMYWYQQKSSQAPKLLFHYYDKDFNNEADTPDNFQSRRPNTSFCFLDIRSPGLGDTAMYLCATSPGLAGPYGYTFGSGTRLTVV.

About this clone itself: Other DNA sequences in this sample translate to the same CDR3. The chain has TRBV5-1 and TRBJ1-5, with no clear D. Germline CDR1 reads SGHRS; CDR2 reads YFSETQ. The ends were cut back, 4 bases at V and 3 bases at J, with 11 bases in the middle. The CDR3 runs to 14 residues. CDR3 loop: CASSTGDNNQPQHF. The CDR3 DNA is TGCGCCAGCAGCACCGGGGATAACAATCAGCCCCAGCATTTT. Filled out from reference TRBV5-1 and TRBJ1-5, the complete variable domain reads KAGVTQTPRYLIKTRGQQVTLSCSPISGHRSVSWYQQTPGQGLQFLFEYFSETQRNKGNFPGRFSGRQFSNSRSEMNVSTLELGDSALYLCASSTGDNNQPQHFGDGTRLSIL.

The chain recombines TRBV5-4 with TRBJ2-6, with 9 bases matching TRBD1. The trim removed 3 bases at V and 0 bases at J, leaving 13 bases unmatched. CDR3 length equals 20 residues. Germline V gene lookup returns CDR1 SGHNT and CDR2 YYREEE (reference sequence). CDR3 sequence reads: CASSSLTPGQGPSGANVLTF. The CDR3 DNA reads as TGTGCCAGCAGCTCCCTAACTCCGGGACAGGGTCCCTCTGGGGCCAACGTCCTGACTTTC.

The chain uses TRBV19 and TRBJ1-1; a possible D gene is TRBD1 (5 bases). This CDR3 has 17 residues. Germline V gene lookup returns CDR1 LNHDA and CDR2 SQIVND (reference sequence). V was cut by 5 bases and J by 4 bases, with 23 bases left in between. CDR3 bases: TGTGCCAGTAGTGGCTTTAGTCAGCACTCGGGGGTCACTGAAGCTTTCTTT. Residues: CASSGFSQHSGVTEAFF.

This clone was observed a single time. J is TRBJ1-2 and V is TRBV7-8; D not resolved. From germline, CDR1 is SGHVS and CDR2 FQNEAQ. Trimming left V 4 bases short and J 4 bases short, with 4 bases between. This CDR3 region has 11 residues. Here the CDR3 reads CASSSTYGYTF. The DNA for the CDR3 is TGTGCCAGCAGCTCAACCTATGGCTACACCTTC.

The chain couples TRBV7-3 to TRBJ2-7, with unresolved D. The CDR3 has 14 residues. The germline gives CDR1 SGHTA, CDR2 FQGTGA. Trimming shortened V by 1 base and J by 7 bases, and 14 bases separated the two germline ends. CDR3 bases: TGTGCCAGCAGCTTAATGGACGGCCCGTATGAGCAGTACTTC. This codes for CASSLMDGPYEQYF.

This chain links TRBV12-5 with TRBJ2-7; 9 nucleotides line up with TRBD1. With 6 bases clipped from V and 0 bases from J, the junction kept 6 bases outside the gene matches. The CDR3 covers 15 residues. Looked up from germline, CDR1 is LGHNT and CDR2 is FRNRAP. The DNA for the CDR3 is TGTGCTAGTGGATCCCCGGGACAGGGCTCCTACGAGCAGTACTTC. It codes for CASGSPGQGSYEQYF.

This clone qualifies as medium-sized. The chain carries TRBV19 and TRBJ1-2, with unresolved D. Germline CDR1 and CDR2: LNHDA and SQIVND (reference sequence). V shed 3 bases and J shed 8 bases, with 16 bases lying between them. The CDR3 has 14 amino acids. CDR3 loop: CASSMKQMSLGYTF. The CDR3 nucleotides are TGTGCCAGTAGTATGAAGCAGATGTCCTTAGGCTACACCTTC.

The sample holds one count of this clone. V and J are TRBV5-1 and TRBJ2-3; 12 bases map to TRBD2. The CDR3 runs to 16 residues. Germline CDR1 SGHRS, CDR2 YFSETQ. After removal of 4 bases from V and 1 base from J, the junction contained 4 bases not matched to a gene. The CDR3: CASSPRLAGGTDTQYF. DNA of the CDR3: TGCGCCAGCAGCCCACGACTAGCGGGGGGCACAGATACGCAGTATTTT. Complete variable domain (other parts from reference TRBV5-1 and TRBJ2-3): KAGVTQTPRYLIKTRGQQVTLSCSPISGHRSVSWYQQTPGQGLQFLFEYFSETQRNKGNFPGRFSGRQFSNSRSEMNVSTLELGDSALYLCASSPRLAGGTDTQYFGPGTRLTVL.

This clone was seen a handful of times. The chain couples TRBV30 to TRBJ1-6, with unresolved D. This CDR3 is built from 17 residues. Germline CDR1 reads GTSNPN; CDR2 reads SVGIG (reference sequence). Trimming stripped 0 bases from V and 4 bases from J, with 16 bases between. In DNA, the CDR3 is TGTGCCTGGAGTGTACGGGCAGAACGTTATTATAATTCACCCCTCCACTTT. It codes for CAWSVRAERYYNSPLHF.

The chain employs TRBV18 and TRBJ1-5, with D hard to call. The V gene lost 6 bases and the J gene lost 5 bases, with 11 bases spanning the gap. The CDR3 has 13 residues. CDR1 and CDR2 (germline): KGHSH, LQKENI. CDR3 residues: CASSGERDQPQHF. The DNA for the CDR3 is TGTGCCAGCTCTGGAGAGAGGGATCAGCCCCAGCATTTT.

The V and J genes are TRBV11-1 and TRBJ2-3, with D hard to call. The ends were cut back, 6 bases at V and 3 bases at J, with 4 bases in the middle. CDR3 size: 11 residues. CDR1 and CDR2 from the germline V gene are SGHAT and FQDESV (reference sequence). CDR3 in DNA: TGTGCCAGCAGGGGAACAGATACGCAGTATTTT. Amino acid sequence: CASRGTDTQYF.

This chain links TRBV2 with TRBJ2-1, with unresolved D. Trimming removed 6 bases from V and 0 bases from J, with 9 bases in between. Germline CDR1 reads SNHLY; CDR2 reads FYNNEI. CDR3 length: 14 residues. The CDR3 DNA follows: TGTGCCAGCAGAGGGCTAAGCTCCTACAATGAGCAGTTCTTC. Amino acid sequence: CASRGLSSYNEQFF. Combining the CDR3 with reference TRBV2 and TRBJ2-1 gives the whole variable domain EPEVTQTPSHQVTQMGQEVILRCVPISNHLYFYWYRQILGQKVEFLVSFYNNEISEKSEIFDDQFSVERPDGSNFTLKIRSTKLEDSAMYFCASRGLSSYNEQFFGPGTRLTVL.

The chain links TRBV7-2 to TRBJ2-2; 8 bases map to TRBD1. CDR3 size: 17 residues. Germline V lookup: CDR1 SGHTA, CDR2 FQGNSA. After removal of 1 base from V and 2 bases from J, the junction contained 6 bases not matched to a gene. Here the CDR3 reads CASSLVPGGFNTGELFF. The CDR3 DNA follows: TGTGCCAGCAGCTTAGTCCCAGGGGGCTTCAACACCGGGGAGCTGTTTTTT.

This clone appeared a single time. This rearrangement joins TRBV27 to TRBJ1-6; a possible D gene is TRBD1 (5 bases). In germline, CDR1 is MNHEY, CDR2 SMNVEV (reference sequence). Deletions cut 5 bases from V and 0 bases from J, with 14 bases between. The length of the CDR3 is 17 residues. In nucleotides, the CDR3 is TGTGCCAGCAGTACCTACAGGACGAGCTCCTATAATTCACCCCTCCACTTT. Translation: CASSTYRTSSYNSPLHF.

The chain has TRBV27 and TRBJ2-1; no reliable D call. The V gene lost 6 bases and the J gene lost 6 bases, with 15 bases spanning the gap. This CDR3 is built from 14 residues. Germline lookup yields CDR1 MNHEY and CDR2 SMNVEV (reference sequence). The CDR3 protein is CASRSGPDPNEQFF. DNA of the CDR3: TGTGCCAGCAGGTCCGGGCCCGACCCCAATGAGCAGTTCTTC.